This T cell receptor (beta chain) comes out of a study of long-term antiretroviral therapy in people with HIV. Findings and caveats of the study: Patients on ART gained diversity, which nonetheless stayed below transplant donor controls.

Notes on this clone: Antigen specificity is unknown.

The immunoSEQ assay was v3.0, run at survey level. Profiling relied on immunoSEQ multiplex PCR, and the TCRdb table lists in-frame clones only, not all of them. The data hold over 25,000 clones, with about 94% observed a single time. Germline trimming cut 7 bases from V and 5 bases from J; bases unmatched to any gene: 8. Germline lookup yields CDR1 SQVTM and CDR2 ANQGSEA. CDR3 length equals 13 residues. The sample consisted of unsorted PBMCs, taken 6.2 years after starting antiretroviral therapy. The chain uses TRBV29-1 and TRBJ2-5, with TRBD2 identical over 9 bases. The sequence came from a man between 40 and 49 years old with HIV. The DNA of the CDR3 is TGCAGCGCCGCGGGGGGGCCGGGGGAGACCCAGTACTTC. Amino acids: CSAAGGPGETQYF.